One sample yielded the 19 T cell receptor beta chains listed below, sequenced in a study of cytotoxic CD8 clonotypes in ibrutinib-treated CLL. Assay: immunoSEQ multiplex PCR; the TCRdb copy retains only in-frame clones and omits some. The sample contains some 200,000 clones, over 60% of which appear only once. The input for sequencing was PBMCs, taken after 24 months of ibrutinib treatment. The receptor source for this set is a human donor with chronic lymphocytic leukemia.

The rearrangement uses TRBV7-2 and TRBJ1-2; the D is unclear. Trimming shortened V by 6 bases and J by 1 base, and 9 bases separated the two germline ends. The CDR3 length is 13 residues. The germline gives CDR1 SGHTA, CDR2 FQGNSA. Here the CDR3 reads CASRLQVNYGYTF. The CDR3 DNA sequence: TGTGCCAGCAGACTCCAGGTTAACTATGGCTACACCTTC.

This clone was found once. The genes are TRBV5-1 and TRBJ1-1, with TRBD1 matching over 7 bases. The V gene's germline CDR1 is SGHRS and CDR2 YFSETQ. The CDR3 consists of 14 residues. Trimming removed 4 bases from V and 3 bases from J; junction bases left unmatched: 6. This CDR3 reads CASSVGTADTEAFF. The CDR3 DNA is TGCGCCAGCAGCGTTGGGACAGCGGACACTGAAGCTTTCTTT.

The J gene is TRBJ2-7, the V gene TRBV29-1, with 7 bases fitting TRBD2. The germline V gene has CDR1 SQVTM and CDR2 ANQGSEA. V lost 6 bases to trimming and J lost 1 base; unmatched junction nucleotides: 9. The CDR3 spans 14 residues. CDR3 coding DNA: TGCAGCGTCTTCCTCCCGGGACTATCCTACGAGCAGTACTTC. This encodes CSVFLPGLSYEQYF.

The rearrangement uses TRBV4-2 and TRBJ2-4; 9 bases agree with TRBD1. The CDR3 is 17 amino acids. With 0 bases clipped from V and 6 bases from J, the junction kept 9 bases outside the gene matches. Germline CDR1 is LGHNA and CDR2 is YNFKEQ. The CDR3 coding sequence is TGTGCCAGCAGCCAAGATCTTGGACAGGGGTTTCGAAACATTCAGTACTTC. This gives the protein CASSQDLGQGFRNIQYF.

The chain joins TRBV27 to TRBJ1-1, with 10 positions matching TRBD1. V shed 4 bases and J 8 bases; nucleotides not matched to a gene: 10. Germline V gene lookup returns CDR1 MNHEY and CDR2 SMNVEV (reference sequence). This CDR3 comprises 15 residues. CDR3 sequence reads: CASSSERTGGLEAFF. CDR3 DNA: TGTGCCAGCAGTTCGGAAAGGACAGGGGGTTTGGAAGCTTTCTTT.

The chain is built from TRBV2 and TRBJ2-1, with TRBD2 matching over 8 bases. CDR1 and CDR2 (germline): SNHLY, FYNNEI. The CDR3 totals 14 residues. V shed 2 bases and J 4 bases; nucleotides not matched to a gene: 1. The CDR3 here is CASSELAGYNEQFF. Here the CDR3 DNA reads TGTGCCAGCAGTGAACTAGCGGGTTACAATGAGCAGTTCTTC.

In this sample, this clone turned up a few times. CDR3 sequence (DNA): TGTGCCAGCAGCCGCCACCGAAGGGACAGTTCCTATGGCTACACCTTC. The encoded protein is CASSRHRRDSSYGYTF. The rearrangement joins TRBV7-2 to TRBJ1-2; 7 nucleotides match TRBD1. With V trimmed by 5 bases and J by 4 bases, 13 bases remained unmatched. CDR3 size: 16 residues. CDR1 is SGHTA, CDR2 FQGNSA, per germline.

This chain links TRBV4-3 with TRBJ2-5; 10 bases agree with TRBD1. After removal of 0 bases from V and 5 bases from J, the junction contained 6 bases not matched to a gene. Germline CDR1 reads LGHNA; CDR2 reads YSLEER. This CDR3 region has 16 residues. The CDR3 DNA is TGCGCCAGCAGCCAAGAGACAGGGGGCAATGAGGAGACCCAGTACTTC. Protein product: CASSQETGGNEETQYF.

Worth noting for this clone: Distinct nucleotide sequences in the sample also encode this CDR3. Here the CDR3 reads CASSLAGEDTQYF. The DNA for the CDR3 is TGCGCCAGCAGTCTAGCGGGAGAAGATACGCAGTATTTT. This chain uses TRBV5-1 with TRBJ2-3, with 10 bases lining up with TRBD2. Germline CDR1 and CDR2: SGHRS and YFSETQ. With V trimmed by 5 bases and J by 5 bases, 2 bases remained unmatched. The CDR3 runs 13 residues.

The CDR3: CASRGFSGANVLTF. The CDR3 region has the DNA TGTGCCAGCAGAGGGTTCTCTGGGGCCAACGTCCTGACTTTC. The V gene is TRBV7-6, the J gene TRBJ2-6, with D hard to call. CDR1 and CDR2 (germline): SGHVS, FNYEAQ. V shed 6 bases and J shed 0 bases, with 6 bases lying between them. The CDR3 has 14 amino acids.

J is TRBJ1-2 and V is TRBV30; 9 bases match TRBD1. The CDR3 loop spans 14 amino acids. The germline V gene encodes CDR1 GTSNPN and CDR2 SVGIG (reference sequence). Trimming took 5 bases from V and 6 from J; bases not matched to a gene: 10. As DNA, the CDR3 is TGTGCCTGGCGATGGCGACAGGGGGTGAATGGCTACACCTTC. As protein: CAWRWRQGVNGYTF.

The V call is TRBV4-3, the J call TRBJ1-4; D unclear. The CDR3 extends over 15 amino acids. The V gene lost 4 bases and the J gene lost 8 bases, with 17 bases spanning the gap. From germline, CDR1 is LGHNA and CDR2 YSLEER. CDR3 nucleotides: TGCGCCAGCAGCCCAAGGACGGGAAGGATAGAAAAACTGTTTTTT. It specifies CASSPRTGRIEKLFF.

The J gene is TRBJ1-2, the V gene TRBV4-1; 10 bases align to TRBD1. Losses at the gene ends were 4 bases for V and 8 bases for J; bases not matched to a gene: 13. The CDR3 runs 16 residues. Germline V lookup: CDR1 MGHRA, CDR2 YSYEKL. The CDR3 nucleotides read TGCGCCAGCAGCCGCCCCGGGACAGGGGCCAATCGGGGCTACACCTTC. Translation gives CASSRPGTGANRGYTF.

There are a few counts of this clone. V gene TRBV19 combines with J gene TRBJ2-7, with 9 bases that match TRBD2. Germline-derived CDR1 and CDR2 are LNHDA and SQIVND (reference sequence). The CDR3 is 13 residues long. V lost 6 bases to trimming and J lost 4 bases; unmatched junction nucleotides: 4. This chain's CDR3 is CASSSGRWYEQYF. CDR3 sequence (DNA): TGTGCCAGTAGCAGCGGGAGGTGGTACGAGCAGTACTTC. Combining the CDR3 with reference TRBV19 and TRBJ2-7 gives the whole variable domain DGGITQSPKYLFRKEGQNVTLSCEQNLNHDAMYWYRQDPGQGLRLIYYSQIVNDFQKGDIAEGYSVSREKKESFPLTVTSAQKNPTAFYLCASSSGRWYEQYFGPGTRLTVT.

V gene TRBV4-3 combines with J gene TRBJ2-2; TRBD2 agrees at 7 bases. The CDR3 totals 17 residues. From germline, CDR1 is LGHNA and CDR2 YSLEER. Unmatched junction bases numbered 7, after V lost 2 bases and J lost 1 base. CDR3 coding DNA: TGCGCCAGCAGCCAATTCTCGCGGGGGAGGAACACCGGGGAGCTGTTTTTT. Its translation is CASSQFSRGRNTGELFF.

The V gene is TRBV9, the J gene TRBJ2-3; tentatively, D is TRBD1 (5 bases). V lost 1 base and J 2 bases, leaving 14 bases between the germline ends. Germline V CDR1 and CDR2: SGDLS, YYNGEE. The length of the CDR3 is 16 residues. The CDR3 loop is CASSVRGGENTDTQYF. CDR3 in DNA: TGTGCCAGCAGCGTAAGGGGCGGCGAGAACACAGATACGCAGTATTTT. Using reference TRBV9 and TRBJ2-3 for the parts outside the CDR3, the full variable domain is DSGVTQTPKHLITATGQRVTLRCSPRSGDLSVYWYQQSLDQGLQFLIQYYNGEERAKGNILERFSAQQFPDLHSELNLSSLELGDSALYFCASSVRGGENTDTQYFGPGTRLTVL.

This chain uses TRBV27 with TRBJ2-7, with D tentatively TRBD1 (6 bases). V lost 7 bases, J lost 4 bases, and 20 bases lay in between. Per germline, CDR1 MNHEY and CDR2 SMNVEV (reference sequence). This CDR3 contains 15 residues. The CDR3 bases are TGTGCCAGCACCCCTCCCGGGACAAAGGCTTACGAGCAGTACTTC. This translates into CASTPPGTKAYEQYF.

This clone was seen a few times. This rearrangement joins TRBV11-2 to TRBJ2-7; 9 nucleotides agree with TRBD2. Trimming at V came to 5 bases and at J to 2 bases, leaving 10 bases not matched to a gene. Germline values: CDR1 SGHAT, CDR2 FQNNGV. The CDR3 runs to 16 residues. DNA for the CDR3: TGTGCCAGCAGCCCCTTGACTAGCGGAACCACCTACGAGCAGTACTTC. Its protein is CASSPLTSGTTYEQYF.

This clone occurred a few times. The chain couples TRBV7-3 to TRBJ1-1; D perhaps matches TRBD1 (5 bases). Germline V CDR1 and CDR2: SGHTA, FQGTGA. The CDR3 sequence is 14 residues long. With 2 bases removed from V and 1 base from J, the gap between germline ends came to 8 bases. CDR3 residues: CASSLGQSNTEAFF. The CDR3, as DNA: TGTGCCAGCAGCTTAGGACAATCGAACACTGAAGCTTTCTTT.